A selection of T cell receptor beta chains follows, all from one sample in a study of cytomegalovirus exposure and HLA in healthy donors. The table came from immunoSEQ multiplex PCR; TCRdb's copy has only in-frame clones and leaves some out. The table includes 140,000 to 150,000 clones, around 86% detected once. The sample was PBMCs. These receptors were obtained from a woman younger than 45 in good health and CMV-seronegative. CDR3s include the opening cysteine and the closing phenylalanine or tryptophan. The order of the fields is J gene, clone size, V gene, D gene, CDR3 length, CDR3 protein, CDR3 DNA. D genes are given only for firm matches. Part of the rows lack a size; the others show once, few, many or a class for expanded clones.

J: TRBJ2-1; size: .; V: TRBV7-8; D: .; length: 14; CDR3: CASSLGESYNEQFF; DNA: TGTGCCAGCAGCTTAGGCGAATCCTACAATGAGCAGTTCTTC
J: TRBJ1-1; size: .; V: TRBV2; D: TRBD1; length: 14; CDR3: CASTGDRINTEAFF; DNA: TGTGCCAGCACGGGGGACAGAATAAACACTGAAGCTTTCTTT
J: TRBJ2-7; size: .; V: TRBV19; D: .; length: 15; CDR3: CASSPRSASSYEQYF; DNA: TGTGCCAGTAGCCCCAGATCCGCTAGCTCCTACGAGCAGTACTTC
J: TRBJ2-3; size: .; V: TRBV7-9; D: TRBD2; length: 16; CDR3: CASSLNSGGYSDTQYF; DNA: TGTGCCAGCAGCTTGAATAGCGGGGGTTATTCAGATACGCAGTATTTT
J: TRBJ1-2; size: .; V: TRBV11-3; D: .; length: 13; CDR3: CASSPQKNYGYTF; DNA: TGTGCCAGCAGCCCTCAGAAAAACTATGGCTACACCTTC
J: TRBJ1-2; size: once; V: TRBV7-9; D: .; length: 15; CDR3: CASSLDPRPPHGYTF; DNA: TGTGCCAGCAGCTTAGACCCTAGGCCTCCCCACGGCTACACCTTC
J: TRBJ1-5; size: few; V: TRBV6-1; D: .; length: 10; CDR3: CATGGQPQHF; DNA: TGTGCCACCGGGGGTCAGCCCCAGCATTTT
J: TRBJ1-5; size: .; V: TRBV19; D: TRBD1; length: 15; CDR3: CASSRTGDSNQPQHF; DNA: TGTGCCAGTAGTCGGACAGGCGATTCCAATCAGCCCCAGCATTTT
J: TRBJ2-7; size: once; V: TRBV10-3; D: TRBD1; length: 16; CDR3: CAISESGIRDSYEQYF; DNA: TGTGCCATCAGTGAGTCGGGAATCCGGGACAGCTACGAGCAGTACTTC
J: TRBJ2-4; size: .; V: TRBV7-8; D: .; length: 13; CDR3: CASSLLREGIQYF; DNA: TGTGCCAGCAGCTTACTTCGAGAGGGCATTCAGTACTTC
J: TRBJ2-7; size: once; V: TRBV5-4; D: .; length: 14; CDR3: CASSLGGGYYEQYF; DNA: TGTGCCAGCAGCTTGGGGGGGGGCTACTACGAGCAGTACTTC
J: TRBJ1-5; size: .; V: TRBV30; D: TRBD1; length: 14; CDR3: CAWDRDRGHQPQHF; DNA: TGTGCCTGGGACCGGGACAGGGGGCATCAGCCCCAGCATTTT
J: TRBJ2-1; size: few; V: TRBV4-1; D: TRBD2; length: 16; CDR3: CASSQPSGGLYNEQFF; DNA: TGCGCCAGCAGCCAACCTAGCGGGGGGCTTTACAATGAGCAGTTCTTC
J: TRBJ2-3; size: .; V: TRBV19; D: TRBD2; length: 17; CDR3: CASSILSSGGRADTQYF; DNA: TGTGCCAGTAGTATCCTTTCCAGCGGGGGACGGGCAGATACGCAGTATTTT
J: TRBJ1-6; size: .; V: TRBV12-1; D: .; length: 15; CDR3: CASSAEGCCNSPLHF; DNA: TGTGCCAGCAGCGCGGAGGGTTGCTGTAATTCACCCCTCCACTTT
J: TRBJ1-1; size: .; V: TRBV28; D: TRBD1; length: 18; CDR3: CASSLYFRVNRGPTEAFF; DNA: TGTGCCAGCAGTTTATACTTCAGGGTCAACAGGGGCCCCACTGAAGCTTTCTTT
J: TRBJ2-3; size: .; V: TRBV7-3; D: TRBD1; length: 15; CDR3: CASSTGGGGTDTQYF; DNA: TGTGCCAGCTCGACAGGGGGAGGGGGCACAGATACGCAGTATTTT
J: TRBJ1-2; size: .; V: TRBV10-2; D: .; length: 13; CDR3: CASTRQQYYGYTF; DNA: TGCGCCAGCACGCGACAGCAGTACTATGGCTACACCTTC
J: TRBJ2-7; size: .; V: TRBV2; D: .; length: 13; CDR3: CASLPPVGYEQYF; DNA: TGTGCCAGCCTCCCTCCGGTCGGCTACGAGCAGTACTTC
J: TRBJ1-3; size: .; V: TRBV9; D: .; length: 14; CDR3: CASSVDYSGNTIYF; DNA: TGTGCCAGCAGCGTAGATTACTCTGGAAACACCATATATTTT
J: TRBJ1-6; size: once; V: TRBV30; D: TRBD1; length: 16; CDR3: CAWSAITDRGGSPLHF; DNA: TGTGCCTGGAGTGCTATCACGGACAGGGGAGGTTCACCCCTCCACTTT
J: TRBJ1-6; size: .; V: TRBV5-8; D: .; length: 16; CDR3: CASSLYASSYNSPLHF; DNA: TGTGCCAGCAGCTTGTACGCGAGCTCCTATAATTCACCCCTCCACTTT